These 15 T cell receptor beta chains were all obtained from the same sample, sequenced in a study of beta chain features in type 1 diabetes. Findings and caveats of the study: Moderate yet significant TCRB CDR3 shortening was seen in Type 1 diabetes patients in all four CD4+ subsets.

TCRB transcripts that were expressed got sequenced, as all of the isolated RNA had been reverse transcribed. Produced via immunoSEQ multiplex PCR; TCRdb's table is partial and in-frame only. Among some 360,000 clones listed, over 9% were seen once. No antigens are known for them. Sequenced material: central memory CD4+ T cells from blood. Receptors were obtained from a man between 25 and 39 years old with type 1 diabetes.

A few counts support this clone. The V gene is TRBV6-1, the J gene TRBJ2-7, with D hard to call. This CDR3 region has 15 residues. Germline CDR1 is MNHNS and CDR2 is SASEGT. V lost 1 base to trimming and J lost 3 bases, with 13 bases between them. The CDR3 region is CASSEGAEIYYEQYF. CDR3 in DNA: TGTGCCAGCAGTGAAGGGGCAGAGATTTACTACGAGCAGTACTTC.

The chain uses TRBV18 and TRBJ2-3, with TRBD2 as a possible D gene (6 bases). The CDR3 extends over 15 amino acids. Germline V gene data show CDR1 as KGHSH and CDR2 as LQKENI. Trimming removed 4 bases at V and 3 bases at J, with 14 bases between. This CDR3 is CASSRPRGGTDTQYF. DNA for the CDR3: TGTGCCAGCTCACGCCCGCGGGGAGGTACAGATACGCAGTATTTT.

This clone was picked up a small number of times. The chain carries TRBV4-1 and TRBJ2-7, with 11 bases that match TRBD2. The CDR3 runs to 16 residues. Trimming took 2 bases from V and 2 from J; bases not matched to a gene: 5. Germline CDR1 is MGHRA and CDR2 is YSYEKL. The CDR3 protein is CASSQPTSGETYEQYF. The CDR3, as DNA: TGCGCCAGCAGCCAACCGACTAGCGGGGAGACCTACGAGCAGTACTTC.

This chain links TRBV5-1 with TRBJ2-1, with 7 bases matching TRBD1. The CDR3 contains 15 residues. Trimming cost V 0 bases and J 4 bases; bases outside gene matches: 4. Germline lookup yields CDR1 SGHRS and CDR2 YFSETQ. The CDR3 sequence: CASSLGQGDYNEQFF. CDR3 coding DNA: TGCGCCAGCAGCTTGGGCCAGGGGGATTACAATGAGCAGTTCTTC.

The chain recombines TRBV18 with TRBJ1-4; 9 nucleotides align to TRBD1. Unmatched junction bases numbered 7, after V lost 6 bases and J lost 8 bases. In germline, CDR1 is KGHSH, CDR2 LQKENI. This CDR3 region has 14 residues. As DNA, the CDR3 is TGTGCCAGCTCGCCCGGGACAGGGTACGAAAAACTGTTTTTT. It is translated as CASSPGTGYEKLFF.

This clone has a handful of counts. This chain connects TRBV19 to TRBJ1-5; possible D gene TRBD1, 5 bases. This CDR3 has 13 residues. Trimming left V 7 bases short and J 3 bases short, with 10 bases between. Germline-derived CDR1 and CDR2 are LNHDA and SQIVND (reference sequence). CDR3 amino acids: CASKGHINQPQHF. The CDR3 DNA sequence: TGTGCCAGTAAAGGACACATCAATCAGCCCCAGCATTTT.

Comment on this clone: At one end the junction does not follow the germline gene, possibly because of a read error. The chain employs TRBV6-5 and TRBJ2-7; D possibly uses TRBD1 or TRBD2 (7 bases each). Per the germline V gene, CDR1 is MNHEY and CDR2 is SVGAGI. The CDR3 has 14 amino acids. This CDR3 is CASSGEGGRREPYF. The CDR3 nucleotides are TGTGCCAGCAGCGGGGAAGGGGGCCGGCGGGAGCCGTACTTC.

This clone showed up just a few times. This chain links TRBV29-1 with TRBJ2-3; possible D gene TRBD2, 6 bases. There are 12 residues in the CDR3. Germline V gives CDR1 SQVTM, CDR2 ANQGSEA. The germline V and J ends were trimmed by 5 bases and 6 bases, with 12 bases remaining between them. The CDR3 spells CSVKRESDTQYF. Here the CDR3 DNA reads TGCAGCGTTAAACGGGAGAGCGATACGCAGTATTTT.

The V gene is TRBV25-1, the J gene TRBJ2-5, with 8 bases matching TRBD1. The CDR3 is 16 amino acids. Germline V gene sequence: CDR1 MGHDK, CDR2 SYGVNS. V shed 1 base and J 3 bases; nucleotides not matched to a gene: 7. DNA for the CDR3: TGTGCCAGCAGTGAATTAGGGCAGGGGGCGGAAGAGACCCAGTACTTC. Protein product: CASSELGQGAEETQYF. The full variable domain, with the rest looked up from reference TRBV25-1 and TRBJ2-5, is EADIYQTPRYLVIGTGKKITLECSQTMGHDKMYWYQQDPGMELHLIHYSYGVNSTEKGDLSSESTVSRIRTEHFPLTLESARPSHTSQYLCASSELGQGAEETQYFGPGTRLLVL.

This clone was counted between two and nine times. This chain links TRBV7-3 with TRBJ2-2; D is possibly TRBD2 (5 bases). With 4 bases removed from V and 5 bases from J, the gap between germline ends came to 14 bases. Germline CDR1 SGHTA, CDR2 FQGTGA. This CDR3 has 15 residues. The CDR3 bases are TGTGCCAGCAGCTCCCCCACTAGTTCGACCGGGGAGCTGTTTTTT. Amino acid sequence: CASSSPTSSTGELFF. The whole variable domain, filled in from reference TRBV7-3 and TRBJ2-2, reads GAGVSQTPSNKVTEKGKYVELRCDPISGHTALYWYRQSLGQGPEFLIYFQGTGAADDSGLPNDRFFAVRPEGSVSTLKIQRTERGDSAVYLCASSSPTSSTGELFFGEGSRLTVL.

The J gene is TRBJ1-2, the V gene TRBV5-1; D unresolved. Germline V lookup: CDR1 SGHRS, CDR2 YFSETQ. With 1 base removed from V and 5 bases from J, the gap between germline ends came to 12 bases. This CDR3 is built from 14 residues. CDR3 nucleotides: TGCGCCAGCAGCTTGAGCCGGGAAGTGTATGGCTACACCTTC. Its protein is CASSLSREVYGYTF.

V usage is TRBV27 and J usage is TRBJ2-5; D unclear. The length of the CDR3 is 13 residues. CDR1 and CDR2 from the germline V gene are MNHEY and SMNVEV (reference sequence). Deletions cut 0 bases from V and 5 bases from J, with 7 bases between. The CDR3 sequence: CASSLSWAETQYF. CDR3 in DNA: TGTGCCAGCAGTTTATCGTGGGCGGAGACCCAGTACTTC.

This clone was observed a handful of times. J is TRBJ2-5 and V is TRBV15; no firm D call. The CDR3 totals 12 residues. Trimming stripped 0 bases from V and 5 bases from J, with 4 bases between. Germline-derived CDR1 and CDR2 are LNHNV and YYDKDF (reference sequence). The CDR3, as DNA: TGTGCCACCAGCAGAGAGAGCGAGACCCAGTACTTC. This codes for CATSRESETQYF.

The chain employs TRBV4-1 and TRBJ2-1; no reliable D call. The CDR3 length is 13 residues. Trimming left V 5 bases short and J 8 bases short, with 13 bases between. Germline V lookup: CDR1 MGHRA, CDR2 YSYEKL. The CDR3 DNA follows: TGCGCCAGCAGCGGAAGGGAAGCTTATGAGCAGTTCTTC. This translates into CASSGREAYEQFF.

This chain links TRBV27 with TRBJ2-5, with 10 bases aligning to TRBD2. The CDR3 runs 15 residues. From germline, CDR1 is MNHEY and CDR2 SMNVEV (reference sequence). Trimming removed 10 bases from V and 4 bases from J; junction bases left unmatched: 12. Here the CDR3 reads CATTPSGRAGETQYF. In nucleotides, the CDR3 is TGTGCCACCACTCCCAGCGGGAGGGCCGGAGAGACCCAGTACTTC.